The rows below give T cell receptor beta chains drawn from one sample of a study of CD4 and CD8 cells across lung adenocarcinoma regions. TCRdb called the PCR reads again in MiXCR, with one record for every CDR3 protein. The sample lists around 19,000 distinct CDR3 sequences, about 54% occurring once. Sequencing input: CD8+ T cells from the center of a lung tumor. The origin of the receptors is a female donor with lung adenocarcinoma. The CD4 and CD8 labels of this study may be unreliable. Each CDR3 is given with its conserved first and last residue. Fields, in order: J gene, clone size, V gene, D gene, CDR3 protein, CDR3 DNA. A D gene is named only where the DNA matches it firmly. Part of the rows lack a size; the others show once, few, many or a class for expanded clones.

J: TRBJ2-1
size: NA
V: TRBV7-6
D: TRBD2
CDR3: CASSRTSGRADEQFF
DNA: TGTGCCAGCAGCCGAACTAGCGGGAGGGCGGATGAGCAGTTCTTC

J: TRBJ2-7
size: NA
V: TRBV27
D: NA
CDR3: CASTGSGRSPDTQYF
DNA: TGTGCCAGCACCGGTAGCGGCAGATCCCCAGATACGCAGTACTTC

J: TRBJ2-5
size: NA
V: TRBV27
D: NA
CDR3: CAGRRAKNMQYF
DNA: TGTGCGGGCAGGCGCGCCAAAAACATGCAGTATTTC

J: TRBJ2-5
size: NA
V: TRBV25-1
D: TRBD2
CDR3: CAGGDGGGGPETQYF
DNA: TGTGCCGGGGGTGACGGGGGGGGTGGCCCAGAGACCCAGTACTTT

J: TRBJ2-3
size: many
V: TRBV3-1
D: TRBD2
CDR3: CASSHLAGAKDTQYF
DNA: TGTGCCAGCAGCCATTTAGCGGGAGCGAAGGATACGCAGTATTTT

J: TRBJ2-3
size: NA
V: TRBV6-1
D: NA
CDR3: CGGGYRGAYKDTQYF
DNA: TGTGGCGGGGGTTACCGGGGGGCTTACAAAGATACGCAGTATTTT

J: TRBJ2-3
size: once
V: TRBV6-2/TRBV6-3
D: TRBD1
CDR3: CASRRGQGYTDTQYF
DNA: TGTGCCAGCAGACGCGGACAGGGTTACACAGATACGCAGTATTTT

J: TRBJ2-7
size: once
V: TRBV12-3/TRBV12-4
D: TRBD1
CDR3: CASTARGLGMGEQYF
DNA: TGTGCCAGCACGGCGAGGGGGCTCGGCATGGGCGAGCAGTACTTC

J: TRBJ2-5
size: many
V: TRBV2
D: TRBD2
CDR3: CASSDLLAGQETQYF
DNA: TGTGCCAGCAGTGACCTACTAGCGGGTCAAGAGACCCAGTACTTC

J: TRBJ2-1
size: NA
V: TRBV5-1
D: NA
CDR3: CASSLEGSSYNEQFF
DNA: TGCGCCAGCAGCTTGGAGGGGAGCTCCTACAATGAGCAGTTCTTC

J: TRBJ2-3
size: NA
V: TRBV6-5
D: NA
CDR3: CASVLGRRATDTQYF
DNA: TGTGCCAGCGTTTTGGGGCGGCGAGCCACAGATACGCAGTACTTT

J: TRBJ1-2
size: NA
V: TRBV7-2
D: TRBD1
CDR3: CASSRGQGANYGYTF
DNA: TGTGCCAGCAGCCGGGGACAGGGGGCGAACTATGGCTACACCTTC

J: TRBJ1-1
size: NA
V: TRBV5-1
D: NA
CDR3: CASSLGPGTEAFF
DNA: TGCGCCAGCAGCTTGGGTCCGGGTACTGAAGCTTTCTTT

J: TRBJ2-2
size: many
V: TRBV6-1
D: TRBD2
CDR3: CASSRGTSGSAVGELFF
DNA: TGTGCCAGCAGCCGCGGGACTAGCGGGAGCGCGGTCGGGGAGCTGTTTTTT

J: TRBJ2-1
size: NA
V: TRBV27
D: NA
CDR3: CASGPGASGYNEQFF
DNA: TGTGCCAGCGGACCGGGGGCTAGCGGCTACAATGAGCAGTTCTTC

J: TRBJ2-4
size: NA
V: TRBV27
D: NA
CDR3: CATGVRAINTQYF
DNA: TGTGCCACGGGGGTTAGAGCCATAAATACGCAGTATTTC

J: TRBJ2-5
size: many
V: TRBV11-2
D: NA
CDR3: CVSSTTGAKETQYF
DNA: TGTGTCAGCAGCACTACAGGAGCTAAAGAGACCCAGTACTTC

J: TRBJ2-5
size: NA
V: TRBV27
D: NA
CDR3: CAGRVGPGPETQYF
DNA: TGTGCCGGGCGTGTAGGCCCAGGCCCAGAGACCCAGTATTTC

J: TRBJ1-5
size: few
V: TRBV12-3/TRBV12-4
D: NA
CDR3: CASSALGNQPQHF
DNA: TGTGCCAGCAGTGCCCTGGGTAATCAGCCCCAGCATTTT

J: TRBJ1-4
size: NA
V: TRBV27
D: NA
CDR3: CASRSSRVNEKLFF
DNA: TGTGCCAGCAGATCCTCCAGGGTCAATGAAAAACTGTTTTTT

J: TRBJ2-3
size: NA
V: TRBV6-1
D: NA
CDR3: CASTRDGNRYDEQYF
DNA: TGTGCCAGTACTCGAGACGGTAACCGTTACGATGAGCAGTATTTT

J: TRBJ1-6
size: medium-sized
V: TRBV6-1
D: NA
CDR3: CASSEVGLSSYNSPLHF
DNA: TGTGCCAGCAGTGAAGTAGGGTTGAGCTCCTATAATTCACCCCTCCACTTT

J: TRBJ2-5
size: NA
V: TRBV10-3
D: NA
CDR3: CAGLGAGDEEIQYF
DNA: TGTGCGGGGCTCGGGGCGGGTGACGAAGAGATCCAGTACTTC

J: TRBJ2-1
size: few
V: TRBV10-2
D: TRBD2
CDR3: CASSGARDYMNEQFF
DNA: TGCGCCAGCAGTGGTGCCAGGGACTATATGAATGAGCAGTTCTTC

J: TRBJ2-5
size: NA
V: TRBV7-2
D: NA
CDR3: CASSKQSGGQTQYF
DNA: TGTGCCAGCAGCAAACAGAGTGGTGGACAGACCCAGTACTTC

J: TRBJ2-1
size: once
V: TRBV28
D: TRBD2
CDR3: CASSLAGGPSREQFF
DNA: TGTGCCAGCAGTCTAGCGGGAGGCCCGAGTAGGGAGCAGTTCTTC

J: TRBJ1-4
size: NA
V: TRBV6-4
D: TRBD1
CDR3: CASSKYRGRWEKLFF
DNA: TGTGCCAGCAGTAAATACAGGGGGCGGTGGGAAAAACTGTTTTTT

J: TRBJ1-4
size: few
V: TRBV4-1
D: NA
CDR3: CASSQEGGLDEKLFF
DNA: TGCGCCAGCAGCCAAGAAGGGGGGCTCGATGAAAAACTGTTTTTT

J: TRBJ1-1
size: NA
V: TRBV6-1
D: NA
CDR3: CASSEWGFNTEAFF
DNA: TGTGCCAGCAGTGAGTGGGGATTCAACACTGAAGCTTTCTTT

J: TRBJ1-6
size: NA
V: TRBV27
D: NA
CDR3: CASRGQGSYNSPLHF
DNA: TGTGCCAGCAGGGGACAAGGCTCCTATAATTCACCCCTCCACTTT

J: TRBJ2-3
size: NA
V: TRBV10-3
D: TRBD2
CDR3: CAAWRGVKDTQYF
DNA: TGTGCGGCGTGGCGGGGGGTAAAAGATACGCAGTACTTT

J: TRBJ2-2
size: few
V: TRBV7-7
D: NA
CDR3: CASSLTRNTGELFF
DNA: TGTGCCAGCAGCTTAACGAGAAACACCGGGGAGCTGTTTTTT

J: TRBJ2-1
size: NA
V: TRBV20-1
D: TRBD1
CDR3: CSSKQTGRAYNEQFF
DNA: TGCAGTTCTAAGCAGACAGGGCGAGCCTACAATGAGCAGTTCTTC

J: TRBJ2-7
size: NA
V: TRBV6-1
D: TRBD2
CDR3: CASSGRTSGEQYF
DNA: TGTGCCAGCAGTGGACGGACTAGCGGGGAGCAGTACTTC

J: TRBJ1-2
size: many
V: TRBV7-2
D: NA
CDR3: CASSPVSDYGYTF
DNA: TGTGCCAGCAGCCCTGTTTCGGACTATGGCTACACCTTC

J: TRBJ2-2
size: few
V: TRBV6-1
D: NA
CDR3: CASQGGRFSGELFF
DNA: TGTGCCAGCCAGGGGGGGCGATTTTCCGGGGAGCTGTTTTTT

J: TRBJ1-1
size: NA
V: TRBV4-1
D: NA
CDR3: CVSSHLLLRAGDTEAFF
DNA: TGCGTCAGCAGCCACCTACTTTTACGGGCGGGCGACACTGAAGCTTTCTTT

J: TRBJ2-4
size: NA
V: TRBV6-1
D: NA
CDR3: CASKVPGQGKIQYF
DNA: TGTGCCAGCAAGGTCCCGGGTCAGGGAAAGATTCAGTACTTC

J: TRBJ2-3
size: NA
V: TRBV6-1
D: NA
CDR3: CASSEALQSSTDTQYF
DNA: TGTGCCAGCAGTGAAGCGCTGCAGTCCAGCACAGATACGCAGTATTTT

J: TRBJ2-3
size: NA
V: TRBV10-3
D: TRBD2
CDR3: CGGSGGRAKDTQYF
DNA: TGTGGCGGCTCGGGGGGGAGGGCCAAAGACACTCAGTATTTT

J: TRBJ2-3
size: NA
V: TRBV3-1
D: NA
CDR3: CASSQESQFRTSFLDTQYF
DNA: TGTGCCAGCAGCCAAGAAAGTCAGTTCAGGACAAGTTTCTTGGATACGCAGTATTTT

J: TRBJ2-2
size: NA
V: TRBV6-1
D: TRBD2
CDR3: CASSGSGAGGRGGTGELFF
DNA: TGTGCCAGCAGTGGGTCTGGAGCGGGAGGACGGGGAGGCACCGGGGAGCTGTTTTTT

J: TRBJ2-1
size: NA
V: TRBV6-5
D: NA
CDR3: CASSYLRVSSYNEQFF
DNA: TGTGCCAGCAGTTACCTGCGGGTGAGCTCCTACAATGAGCAGTTCTTC